The clone carrying this T cell receptor (beta chain) has just a few counts. Its antigen is not known. Amplification of TCR beta CDR3 regions was performed using RNA transcripts as template. The HTBI primer set was used in a first-round RT-PCR of the TCR CDR3. TCRdb ran MiXCR on the multiplex PCR reads and lists one entry per CDR3 protein. Of roughly 150,000 distinct CDR3 sequences in the sample, about 9.4% were seen once. These data belong to a study of T cells in Graves' hyperthyroidism and ophthalmopathy. Findings and caveats of the study: Onset of ophthalmopathy came a median approximately 6.9 months after the model predicted it. Most thyroid clonotypes with frequency above 0.001 were detected in blood.

The CDR3 runs to 16 residues. Trimming removed 2 bases at V and 4 bases at J, with 18 bases between. The germline CDR1 and CDR2 sequences are LGHNA and YNFKEQ. Sequenced sample: blood. This chain uses TRBV4-2 with TRBJ2-7, with D perhaps matching TRBD1 (6 bases). The receptor comes from a woman under 30 with Graves' hyperthyroidism that later progressed to Graves' ophthalmopathy. As DNA, the CDR3 is TGTGCCAGCAGCCAAACAATGGCTACAGGGAAATACGAGCAGTACTTC. Residues: CASSQTMATGKYEQYF.